These T cell receptor beta chains were read from a single sample in a study of PD-1 blockade in classical Hodgkin lymphoma. TCRdb keeps only in-frame clones here, not all; method: immunoSEQ multiplex PCR. The data contain 30,000 to 35,000 clones, 80% to 95% of them singletons. Sample: CD4+ T cells from blood, taken at baseline. Every receptor here comes from a human donor with classical Hodgkin lymphoma. CDR3s include the opening cysteine and the closing phenylalanine or tryptophan. Fields, in order: CDR3 length, clone size, D gene, J gene, V gene, CDR3 protein, CDR3 DNA. The D gene is left open where the match is weak. The listing skips clone size in some rows; elsewhere it reads once, few, many or a size class.

cdr3_length: 15
clone_size: NA
d_call: TRBD1
j_call: TRBJ2-2
v_call: TRBV2
cdr3_aa: CASSRTGGNTGELFF
cdr3_nt: TGTGCCAGCAGTCGGACAGGGGGGAACACCGGGGAGCTGTTTTTT

cdr3_length: 18
clone_size: NA
d_call: NA
j_call: TRBJ2-2
v_call: TRBV5-1
cdr3_aa: CASSLIPTGTVNTGELFF
cdr3_nt: TGCGCCAGCAGCCTAATCCCCACGGGGACGGTAAACACCGGGGAGCTGTTTTTT

cdr3_length: 17
clone_size: NA
d_call: TRBD1
j_call: TRBJ2-1
v_call: TRBV4-2
cdr3_aa: CASSQGQGQEAYNEQFF
cdr3_nt: TGTGCCAGCAGCCAAGGACAGGGTCAAGAGGCCTACAATGAGCAGTTCTTC

cdr3_length: 16
clone_size: NA
d_call: NA
j_call: TRBJ1-2
v_call: TRBV5-8
cdr3_aa: CASSLDSGRAIGGYTF
cdr3_nt: TGTGCCAGCAGCTTGGATTCTGGCAGGGCTATAGGTGGCTACACCTTC

cdr3_length: 16
clone_size: NA
d_call: TRBD2
j_call: TRBJ2-2
v_call: TRBV5-1
cdr3_aa: CATKAGGSVNTGELFF
cdr3_nt: TGCGCCACCAAAGCGGGGGGAAGTGTGAACACCGGGGAGCTGTTTTTT

cdr3_length: 15
clone_size: few
d_call: TRBD1
j_call: TRBJ1-2
v_call: TRBV7-2
cdr3_aa: CASSSSTGTNYGYTF
cdr3_nt: TGTGCCAGCAGCTCCTCGACAGGGACCAACTATGGCTACACCTTC

cdr3_length: 15
clone_size: once
d_call: NA
j_call: TRBJ2-7
v_call: TRBV19
cdr3_aa: CASSIDHPATYEQYF
cdr3_nt: TGTGCCAGTAGTATAGATCATCCCGCAACCTACGAGCAGTACTTC

cdr3_length: 15
clone_size: NA
d_call: NA
j_call: TRBJ2-3
v_call: TRBV6-1
cdr3_aa: CASSERRMYTDTQYF
cdr3_nt: TGTGCCAGCAGTGAAAGGAGAATGTACACAGATACGCAGTATTTT

cdr3_length: 16
clone_size: NA
d_call: NA
j_call: TRBJ2-2
v_call: TRBV19
cdr3_aa: CASRMGGTSNTGELFF
cdr3_nt: TGTGCCAGTAGGATGGGCGGGACAAGCAACACCGGGGAGCTGTTTTTT

cdr3_length: 15
clone_size: NA
d_call: NA
j_call: TRBJ2-7
v_call: TRBV7-8
cdr3_aa: CASSLGNRDTGEQYF
cdr3_nt: TGTGCCAGCAGTCTGGGCAACAGGGATACGGGAGAGCAGTACTTC

cdr3_length: 15
clone_size: NA
d_call: NA
j_call: TRBJ1-3
v_call: TRBV9
cdr3_aa: CASSVDRISGNTIYF
cdr3_nt: TGTGCCAGCAGCGTAGACAGAATCTCTGGAAACACCATATATTTT

cdr3_length: 15
clone_size: NA
d_call: NA
j_call: TRBJ2-7
v_call: TRBV7-8
cdr3_aa: CASSLEVGQTYEQYF
cdr3_nt: TGTGCCAGCAGCTTAGAAGTGGGTCAGACCTACGAGCAGTACTTC

cdr3_length: 14
clone_size: NA
d_call: NA
j_call: TRBJ2-7
v_call: TRBV2
cdr3_aa: CASSALVPPYEQYF
cdr3_nt: TGTGCCAGCAGTGCTCTAGTTCCCCCCTACGAGCAGTACTTC

cdr3_length: 15
clone_size: NA
d_call: TRBD1
j_call: TRBJ1-1
v_call: TRBV5-4
cdr3_aa: CASSLGRGRFLEAFF
cdr3_nt: TGTGCCAGCAGCTTGGGAAGGGGGCGGTTTCTTGAAGCTTTCTTT

cdr3_length: 16
clone_size: NA
d_call: TRBD1
j_call: TRBJ1-5
v_call: TRBV28
cdr3_aa: CASSTRQGNSNQPQHF
cdr3_nt: TGTGCCAGCAGTACCCGACAGGGTAATAGCAATCAGCCCCAGCATTTT

cdr3_length: 15
clone_size: NA
d_call: TRBD1
j_call: TRBJ1-1
v_call: TRBV7-9
cdr3_aa: CASSPRTGEMTEAFF
cdr3_nt: TGTGCCAGCAGCCCCCGGACAGGGGAAATGACTGAAGCTTTCTTT

cdr3_length: 16
clone_size: NA
d_call: NA
j_call: TRBJ1-1
v_call: TRBV21-1
cdr3_aa: CASSKRGGRVNTEAFF
cdr3_nt: TGTGCCAGCAGCAAAAGGGGCGGCAGGGTGAACACTGAAGCTTTCTTT

cdr3_length: 17
clone_size: NA
d_call: NA
j_call: TRBJ1-1
v_call: TRBV10-3
cdr3_aa: CAISEWHKGPGYTEAFF
cdr3_nt: TGTGCCATCAGTGAGTGGCACAAGGGCCCGGGGTACACTGAAGCTTTCTTT

cdr3_length: 15
clone_size: NA
d_call: NA
j_call: TRBJ2-1
v_call: TRBV9
cdr3_aa: CASSVGTSEWGEQFF
cdr3_nt: TGTGCCAGCAGCGTAGGGACCTCGGAGTGGGGGGAGCAGTTCTTC

cdr3_length: 14
clone_size: NA
d_call: NA
j_call: TRBJ2-7
v_call: TRBV18
cdr3_aa: CASSPELASHEQYF
cdr3_nt: TGTGCCAGCTCACCCGAATTGGCATCTCACGAGCAGTACTTC

cdr3_length: 18
clone_size: NA
d_call: TRBD2
j_call: TRBJ2-5
v_call: TRBV19
cdr3_aa: CASSIRLRLAGKQETQYF
cdr3_nt: TGTGCCAGTAGTATCCGCTTAAGACTAGCGGGAAAGCAAGAGACCCAGTACTTC

cdr3_length: 13
clone_size: NA
d_call: NA
j_call: TRBJ2-7
v_call: TRBV4-2
cdr3_aa: CASSPLSSYEQYF
cdr3_nt: TGTGCCAGCAGCCCCTTAAGCTCCTACGAGCAGTACTTC

cdr3_length: 16
clone_size: NA
d_call: TRBD1
j_call: TRBJ1-3
v_call: TRBV18
cdr3_aa: CASSPPTGNSGNTIYF
cdr3_nt: TGTGCCAGCTCACCTCCGACAGGGAACTCTGGAAACACCATATATTTT

cdr3_length: 14
clone_size: NA
d_call: NA
j_call: TRBJ2-7
v_call: TRBV5-1
cdr3_aa: CASSLRDRSGEQYF
cdr3_nt: TGCGCCAGCAGCCTACGGGACCGATCGGGAGAGCAGTACTTC

cdr3_length: 13
clone_size: NA
d_call: NA
j_call: TRBJ2-2
v_call: TRBV28
cdr3_aa: CASQFRNTGELFF
cdr3_nt: TGTGCCAGTCAGTTTAGGAACACCGGGGAGCTGTTTTTT

cdr3_length: 16
clone_size: NA
d_call: TRBD2
j_call: TRBJ2-7
v_call: TRBV6-6
cdr3_aa: CASSKGRREVGYEQYF
cdr3_nt: TGTGCCAGCTCCAAGGGCCGCCGGGAGGTTGGCTACGAGCAGTACTTC

cdr3_length: 13
clone_size: NA
d_call: NA
j_call: TRBJ1-3
v_call: TRBV29-1
cdr3_aa: CSAPAGSGNTIYF
cdr3_nt: TGCAGCGCCCCCGCGGGCTCTGGAAACACCATATATTTT

cdr3_length: 14
clone_size: NA
d_call: NA
j_call: TRBJ2-7
v_call: TRBV7-6
cdr3_aa: CASSRSGETYEQYF
cdr3_nt: TGTGCCAGCAGCAGAAGCGGCGAGACCTACGAGCAGTACTTC

cdr3_length: 15
clone_size: NA
d_call: NA
j_call: TRBJ2-3
v_call: TRBV30
cdr3_aa: CAWSQGGRGTDTQYF
cdr3_nt: TGTGCCTGGAGTCAAGGGGGGCGAGGGACAGATACGCAGTATTTT

cdr3_length: 12
clone_size: NA
d_call: NA
j_call: TRBJ2-5
v_call: TRBV30
cdr3_aa: CAWALVEETQYF
cdr3_nt: TGTGCCTGGGCACTGGTCGAGGAGACCCAGTACTTC

cdr3_length: 17
clone_size: NA
d_call: TRBD2
j_call: TRBJ2-7
v_call: TRBV18
cdr3_aa: CASSPPRASGSFYEQYF
cdr3_nt: TGTGCCAGCTCACCACCAAGGGCTAGCGGGAGTTTCTACGAGCAGTACTTC

cdr3_length: 12
clone_size: NA
d_call: NA
j_call: TRBJ2-7
v_call: TRBV4-1
cdr3_aa: CASSSYSYEQYF
cdr3_nt: TGCGCCAGCAGCTCATACTCCTACGAGCAGTACTTC

cdr3_length: 15
clone_size: NA
d_call: NA
j_call: TRBJ1-2
v_call: TRBV5-1
cdr3_aa: CASSREQGAYYGYTF
cdr3_nt: TGCGCCAGCAGCCGTGAGCAGGGCGCTTACTATGGCTACACCTTC

cdr3_length: 16
clone_size: NA
d_call: TRBD1
j_call: TRBJ1-4
v_call: TRBV5-1
cdr3_aa: CASSLAPGQPNEKLFF
cdr3_nt: TGCGCCAGCAGCTTAGCTCCGGGACAGCCTAATGAAAAACTGTTTTTT

cdr3_length: 12
clone_size: NA
d_call: NA
j_call: TRBJ2-7
v_call: TRBV7-9
cdr3_aa: CASSLSLSEQYF
cdr3_nt: TGTGCCAGCAGCTTATCGTTAAGTGAGCAGTACTTC

cdr3_length: 14
clone_size: NA
d_call: NA
j_call: TRBJ1-2
v_call: TRBV12-5
cdr3_aa: CASGRSGRNYGYTF
cdr3_nt: TGTGCTAGTGGTCGATCGGGACGGAACTATGGCTACACCTTC

cdr3_length: 13
clone_size: few
d_call: NA
j_call: TRBJ1-1
v_call: TRBV28
cdr3_aa: CASSLNLNTEAFF
cdr3_nt: TGTGCCAGCAGTTTAAACCTAAACACTGAAGCTTTCTTT

cdr3_length: 14
clone_size: NA
d_call: NA
j_call: TRBJ1-5
v_call: TRBV28
cdr3_aa: CASSGGLERQPQHF
cdr3_nt: TGTGCCAGCAGTGGGGGGTTGGAGAGGCAGCCCCAGCATTTT

cdr3_length: 15
clone_size: NA
d_call: NA
j_call: TRBJ2-7
v_call: TRBV5-1
cdr3_aa: CASSLVGRGHHEQYF
cdr3_nt: TGCGCCAGCAGCTTGGTCGGCAGGGGTCACCACGAGCAGTACTTC

cdr3_length: 17
clone_size: NA
d_call: NA
j_call: TRBJ2-6
v_call: TRBV2
cdr3_aa: CASRRLGGGSGANVLTF
cdr3_nt: TGTGCCAGCAGGCGACTAGGCGGAGGGTCTGGGGCCAACGTCCTGACTTTC

cdr3_length: 17
clone_size: NA
d_call: TRBD2
j_call: TRBJ2-3
v_call: TRBV4-1
cdr3_aa: CASSQGVAGGITDTQYF
cdr3_nt: TGCGCCAGCAGCCAAGGGGTAGCGGGAGGAATCACAGATACGCAGTATTTT

cdr3_length: 14
clone_size: NA
d_call: TRBD1
j_call: TRBJ1-4
v_call: TRBV29-1
cdr3_aa: CSVERQGGDEKLFF
cdr3_nt: TGCAGCGTAGAAAGACAGGGAGGAGATGAAAAACTGTTTTTT

cdr3_length: 12
clone_size: once
d_call: NA
j_call: TRBJ2-1
v_call: TRBV29-1
cdr3_aa: CSVDGSINEQFF
cdr3_nt: TGCAGCGTTGATGGCTCTATCAATGAGCAGTTCTTC

cdr3_length: 13
clone_size: NA
d_call: TRBD1
j_call: TRBJ1-2
v_call: TRBV18
cdr3_aa: CASSHDRGYGYTF
cdr3_nt: TGTGCCAGCTCACACGACAGGGGCTATGGCTACACCTTC

cdr3_length: 13
clone_size: few
d_call: NA
j_call: TRBJ1-2
v_call: TRBV10-3
cdr3_aa: CAISESTGYGYTF
cdr3_nt: TGTGCCATCAGTGAGTCAACAGGCTATGGCTACACCTTC

cdr3_length: 19
clone_size: NA
d_call: NA
j_call: TRBJ1-3
v_call: TRBV9
cdr3_aa: CASSVELRVGASSGNTIYF
cdr3_nt: TGTGCCAGCAGCGTAGAGTTAAGGGTTGGAGCTTCCTCTGGAAACACCATATATTTT

cdr3_length: 13
clone_size: NA
d_call: NA
j_call: TRBJ2-5
v_call: TRBV5-1
cdr3_aa: CASSLRRTETQYF
cdr3_nt: TGCGCCAGCAGCTTGCGCAGGACGGAGACCCAGTACTTC

cdr3_length: 14
clone_size: NA
d_call: NA
j_call: TRBJ2-2
v_call: TRBV28
cdr3_aa: CASSRPKNTGELFF
cdr3_nt: TGTGCCAGCAGTCGCCCAAAGAACACCGGGGAGCTGTTTTTT

cdr3_length: 14
clone_size: NA
d_call: NA
j_call: TRBJ2-1
v_call: TRBV19
cdr3_aa: CASSPLRDYNEQFF
cdr3_nt: TGTGCCAGTAGTCCTCTCCGGGACTACAATGAGCAGTTCTTC

cdr3_length: 16
clone_size: NA
d_call: NA
j_call: TRBJ2-4
v_call: TRBV5-5
cdr3_aa: CASSLAGTIAKNIQYF
cdr3_nt: TGTGCCAGCAGCTTGGCAGGGACCATAGCCAAAAACATTCAGTACTTC

cdr3_length: 16
clone_size: NA
d_call: NA
j_call: TRBJ2-3
v_call: TRBV6-6
cdr3_aa: CASSYSEGLHSDTQYF
cdr3_nt: TGTGCCAGCAGTTACTCGGAGGGGCTGCACTCGGATACGCAGTATTTT

cdr3_length: 15
clone_size: NA
d_call: NA
j_call: TRBJ2-2
v_call: TRBV19
cdr3_aa: CASSPGLLNTGELFF
cdr3_nt: TGTGCCAGTAGTCCAGGGTTGTTGAACACCGGGGAGCTGTTTTTT